This is a list of T cell receptor beta chains from one sample in a study of neoadjuvant anti-PD-1 for oral cavity cancer. Profiled with immunoSEQ multiplex PCR; TCRdb holds only in-frame clones, not every one. Among over 10,000 clones listed, about three fifths were seen once. This sample comprised PBMCs, obtained before nivolumab (anti-PD-1) treatment. Receptors originate from a person aged 40 to 85 with oral cavity squamous cell carcinoma. Both conserved end residues are part of each CDR3. The order of the fields is J gene, D gene, V gene, clone size, CDR3 DNA, CDR3 protein. The D gene is left open where the match is weak. Clone size is shown for a subset of rows, as once, few, many or a class of expanded clone.

j_gene: TRBJ2-6; d_gene: .; v_gene: TRBV5-1; abundance: .; CDR3nt: TGCGCCAGCAGCTTGGGATCTTCCGGGGCCAACGTCCTGACTTTC; CDR3aa: CASSLGSSGANVLTF
j_gene: TRBJ1-2; d_gene: TRBD1; v_gene: TRBV19; abundance: once; CDR3nt: TGTGCCAGCGGGAATGGGGGGACAGGGGTGGGCAACTATGGCTACACCTTC; CDR3aa: CASGNGGTGVGNYGYTF
j_gene: TRBJ1-1; d_gene: TRBD1; v_gene: TRBV5-1; abundance: .; CDR3nt: TGCGCCAGCAGCAGGACAGGGGGGAACACTGAAGCTTTCTTT; CDR3aa: CASSRTGGNTEAFF
j_gene: TRBJ1-3; d_gene: TRBD1; v_gene: TRBV2; abundance: few; CDR3nt: TGTGCCAGCTTACCGGGACTACAGGGGAACACCATATATTTT; CDR3aa: CASLPGLQGNTIYF
j_gene: TRBJ2-1; d_gene: TRBD2; v_gene: TRBV7-6; abundance: few; CDR3nt: TGTGCCAGCAGCGCCCAGCGGGATCGGTGGCAGTTCTTC; CDR3aa: CASSAQRDRWQFF
j_gene: TRBJ1-2; d_gene: .; v_gene: TRBV30; abundance: .; CDR3nt: TGTGCCTGGAGTGTCCTCCGTCACAGGGCGCGGGACTATGGCTACACCTTC; CDR3aa: CAWSVLRHRARDYGYTF
j_gene: TRBJ2-1; d_gene: TRBD1; v_gene: TRBV29-1; abundance: .; CDR3nt: TGCAGCGCCGGACAGGGCATCTCCTACAATGAGCAGTTCTTC; CDR3aa: CSAGQGISYNEQFF
j_gene: TRBJ1-6; d_gene: .; v_gene: TRBV6-5; abundance: once; CDR3nt: TGTGCCAGCAGTCGGGCGAATTCACCCCTCCACTTT; CDR3aa: CASSRANSPLHF
j_gene: TRBJ2-7; d_gene: TRBD1; v_gene: TRBV6-5; abundance: few; CDR3nt: TGTGCCAGCAGTTACTCGGGACAGTACTACGAGCAGTACTTC; CDR3aa: CASSYSGQYYEQYF
j_gene: TRBJ2-7; d_gene: .; v_gene: TRBV6-1; abundance: few; CDR3nt: TGTGCCAGCAGTGAACCTGGACTGAGCTCCTACGAGCAGTACTTC; CDR3aa: CASSEPGLSSYEQYF
j_gene: TRBJ1-3; d_gene: .; v_gene: TRBV11-2; abundance: .; CDR3nt: TGTGCCAGCAGCTTAGGTCAGGGCATCTCTGGAAACACCATATATTTT; CDR3aa: CASSLGQGISGNTIYF
j_gene: TRBJ2-2; d_gene: TRBD1; v_gene: TRBV5-1; abundance: .; CDR3nt: TGCGCCAGCAGCACGGGACAGGGGGCCCCAACCGGGGAGCTGTTTTTT; CDR3aa: CASSTGQGAPTGELFF
j_gene: TRBJ2-7; d_gene: .; v_gene: TRBV10-3; abundance: .; CDR3nt: TGTGCCATCAGTGAGGCCCTAGCCGACGAGCAGTACTTC; CDR3aa: CAISEALADEQYF
j_gene: TRBJ2-2; d_gene: .; v_gene: TRBV7-2; abundance: few; CDR3nt: TGTGCCAGCAGCTTAGGGTCAGTAATCACCGGGGAGCTGTTTTTT; CDR3aa: CASSLGSVITGELFF
j_gene: TRBJ2-1; d_gene: .; v_gene: TRBV29-1; abundance: .; CDR3nt: TGCAGCGTTGAAGGGGGCCCCCGAGGGAGAGATAATGAGCAGTTCTTC; CDR3aa: CSVEGGPRGRDNEQFF
j_gene: TRBJ2-3; d_gene: .; v_gene: TRBV6-4; abundance: .; CDR3nt: TGTGCCAGCAGCCAGTTAACCGGGGATACGCAGTATTTT; CDR3aa: CASSQLTGDTQYF